These 21 T cell receptor beta chains share one sample of origin, sequenced in a study of blood T cells in healthy people across ages. Then a second PCR, running roughly 7 to 11 cycles, was carried out with a sample-barcoded 5' primer and a J-beta primer mix. TCRdb reanalysed the 5' RACE reads using MiXCR and keeps one entry per CDR3 protein. This table has some 1.5 million distinct CDR3 sequences, approximately 28% appearing once. The specimen sequenced was blood. These receptors were taken from a woman aged 30 to 39 in good health.

This clonotype was seen at least ten times. V gene TRBV7-3 combines with J gene TRBJ2-1, with 7 bases aligning to TRBD2. Germline V gene sequence: CDR1 SGHTA, CDR2 FQGTGA. The ends lost 1 base at V and 4 bases at J; junction bases unmatched: 7. The CDR3 is 16 amino acids. CDR3 in amino acids: CASSLKGGGGYNEQFF. The CDR3, as DNA: TGTGCCAGCAGCTTAAAAGGCGGGGGAGGTTACAATGAGCAGTTCTTC.

V and J are TRBV2 and TRBJ2-5, with TRBD1 as a possible D gene (6 bases). With 5 bases removed from V and 11 bases from J, the gap between germline ends came to 9 bases. This CDR3 comprises 10 residues. The germline V gene has CDR1 SNHLY and CDR2 FYNNEI. CDR3 amino acids: CASSRTEQYF. The CDR3 bases are TGTGCCAGCAGTCGGACAGAGCAGTACTTC.

The J gene is TRBJ2-3, the V gene TRBV9, with 15 positions matching TRBD2. Germline V gene data show CDR1 as SGDLS and CDR2 as YYNGEE. The trim removed 3 bases at V and 7 bases at J, leaving 3 bases unmatched. CDR3 length: 15 amino acids. The CDR3 region is CASSAGTSGRYTQYF. DNA of the CDR3: TGTGCCAGCAGCGCCGGGACTAGCGGGAGGTATACGCAGTATTTT.

The chain employs TRBV24-1 and TRBJ1-5; 7 positions agree with TRBD1. CDR1 is KGHDR, CDR2 SFDVKD, per germline. The CDR3 is 15 amino acids. The junction had 5 bases not matched to a gene; V was cut back by 4 bases and J by 3 bases. The CDR3 is CATSDSGQYNQPQHF. The DNA for the CDR3 is TGTGCCACCAGTGACTCGGGACAGTACAATCAGCCCCAGCATTTT.

This clonotype turned up a few times. The V and J genes are TRBV2 and TRBJ2-5; D is unresolved. This CDR3 contains 15 residues. Germline CDR1 reads SNHLY; CDR2 reads FYNNEI. Trimming took 6 bases from V and 4 from J, leaving 18 bases between them. The CDR3 sequence is CASRGDGPHGETQYF. CDR3 coding DNA: TGTGCCAGCAGAGGAGACGGGCCTCATGGAGAGACCCAGTACTTC.

Regarding this clonotype: One end of the junction is discordant with germline, which a read error may explain. This sequence joins TRBV11-2 and TRBJ1-1; the D gene is possibly TRBD1 (6 bases). Germline values: CDR1 SGHAT, CDR2 FQNNGV. This CDR3 is built from 15 residues. The CDR3 region has the DNA TGTGCCAGCAGTTTAGCGGGGGGCGCTTACACTGAAGCTTTCTTT. Protein sequence: CASSLAGGAYTEAFF.

In its sample, this clonotype was seen a few times. The chain combines TRBV6-7 with TRBJ2-1, with D unclear. TRBV6-7 is treated as an ORF (open reading frame) with a function not yet certain. This CDR3 region has 13 residues. V lost 11 bases and J lost 1, with 12 bases in between. CDR3 bases: TGTGCCGGTCCCTGGGGATCCTACAATGAGCAGTTCTTC. This encodes CAGPWGSYNEQFF.

The chain combines TRBV3-1 with TRBJ2-3, with D perhaps given as TRBD1 or TRBD2 (6 bases each). The CDR3 totals 19 residues. V was trimmed by 4 bases and J by 5 bases, leaving 28 bases between them. Germline V CDR1 and CDR2: LGHDT, YNNKEL (reference sequence). The CDR3 DNA sequence: TGTGCCAGCAGCCCCACCCTGGGGCTGGGGGGCCTAGCGAAAGATACGCAGTATTTT. Translated: CASSPTLGLGGLAKDTQYF.

The chain is built from TRBV7-8 and TRBJ2-7; D uncertain. The CDR3 extends over 15 amino acids. CDR1 is SGHVS, CDR2 FQNEAQ, per germline. Between the trimmed V and J ends, which lost 4 bases and 3 bases, there was a span of 16 bases. For the CDR3, the DNA is TGTGCCAGCAGCTCACCAGCTTCGATTAACTACGAGCAGTACTTC. It yields the protein CASSSPASINYEQYF.

The chain uses TRBV6-5 and TRBJ2-1; unclear D gene. V was clipped by 1 base and J by 8 bases, with 9 bases between them. The germline gives CDR1 MNHEY, CDR2 SVGAGI. The CDR3 is 13 residues long. Written as DNA, the CDR3 is TGTGCCAGCAGTTACTTGGGCGGCTATGAGCAGTTCTTC. This encodes CASSYLGGYEQFF.

This clonotype was counted at least ten times. The chain employs TRBV20-1 and TRBJ2-7, with a possible D match to TRBD2 (6 bases). V was shortened by 6 bases and J by 2 bases, with 17 bases between the two germline ends. The length of the CDR3 is 14 residues. Looked up from germline, CDR1 is DFQATT and CDR2 is SNEGSKA (reference sequence). CDR3 DNA sequence: TGCAGTGCCCAAGTCGGGGGTGGGCCCTACGAGCAGTACTTC. Translation: CSAQVGGGPYEQYF.

In DNA, the CDR3 is TGTGCCAGCAGCCCTGGGGGAGCGGGGAACAATGAGCAGTTCTTC. It codes for CASSPGGAGNNEQFF. The chain employs TRBV9 and TRBJ2-1, with 7 bases lining up with TRBD2. V lost 4 bases and J lost 5; bases outside the gene matches: 9. This CDR3 spans 15 amino acids. The V gene's germline CDR1 is SGDLS and CDR2 YYNGEE.

With regard to this clonotype: Relative to the germline gene, one junction end is altered; a read error may explain this. The rearrangement uses TRBV12-3 or TRBV12-4 and TRBJ2-5; D is unclear. This CDR3 is built from 14 residues. CDR3 in DNA: TGTGCCAGCAGTTACCAAGTTCGACAAGAGGCCCAGTACTTC. The encoded protein is CASSYQVRQEAQYF.

This clonotype turned up a few times. One end of the junction fails to match germline, which may point to a read error. The J gene is TRBJ2-3, the V gene TRBV10-2; 8 positions agree with TRBD2. CDR3 length: 14 residues. Germline V gives CDR1 WSHSY, CDR2 SAAADI. The CDR3 region is CTSSDYSGGDTQYF. As DNA, the CDR3 is TGCACCAGCAGTGACTACAGCGGGGGAGATACGCAGTATTTT.

V is TRBV7-9 and J is TRBJ2-1; 7 bases match TRBD2. J gave up 6 bases and V 3 bases, and 8 bases lay outside the gene matches. The germline CDR1 and CDR2 sequences are SEHNR and FQNEAQ (reference sequence). This CDR3 has 15 residues. CDR3 in DNA: TGTGCCAGCAGCTTCTCCGGGGGGATCGTCAATGAGCAGTTCTTC. As protein: CASSFSGGIVNEQFF.

This clonotype has only a few counts. One junction end does not reproduce the germline sequence, and a read error may be involved. This chain joins TRBV5-5 and TRBJ2-3; D might be TRBD1 (6 bases). Germline CDR1 SGHKS, CDR2 YYEKEE (reference sequence). CDR3 length: 14 amino acids. The CDR3: CASSTGQLTDAQYF. The CDR3 DNA sequence: TGTGCCAGCAGCACAGGACAGCTCACAGATGCGCAGTATTTT.

In this sample, this clonotype turned up many times. The chain joins TRBV5-1 to TRBJ2-7; D uncertain. V lost 0 bases to trimming and J lost 3 bases, with 10 bases between them. CDR1 and CDR2 from the germline V gene are SGHRS and YFSETQ. The CDR3 length is 14 residues. CDR3 in amino acids: CASSLARMDYEQYF. In nucleotides, the CDR3 is TGCGCCAGCAGCTTGGCCAGGATGGACTACGAGCAGTACTTC.

This clonotype was recorded a few times. The chain links TRBV2 to TRBJ2-1, with 10 bases matching TRBD2. Germline-derived CDR1 and CDR2 are SNHLY and FYNNEI. The CDR3 extends over 16 amino acids. V was clipped by 5 bases and J by 3 bases; unmatched bases: 7. CDR3 nucleotides: TGTGCCAGCAGTCGGCAAAGCGGGGGGGACTACAATGAGCAGTTCTTC. Protein sequence: CASSRQSGGDYNEQFF.

About this clonotype itself: Sequence at one end of the junction differs from germline and may be a read error. The V gene is TRBV5-6, the J gene TRBJ1-2; D uncertain. The V gene's germline CDR1 is SGHDT and CDR2 YYEEEE. The CDR3 runs to 13 residues. In DNA, the CDR3 is TGTGCCAGCAGGGAAACGGCCACCTATGGCCACACCTTC. Translated: CASRETATYGHTF.

CDR3 in amino acids: CASSAAGTATGELFF. For the CDR3, the DNA is TGTGCCAGCAGCGCCGCCGGGACAGCCACCGGGGAGCTGTTTTTT. The chain has TRBV5-4 and TRBJ2-2, with 7 bases identical to TRBD1. The length of the CDR3 is 15 residues. V gave up 4 bases and J gave up 4 bases; unmatched junction bases: 7. The germline V gene encodes CDR1 SGHNT and CDR2 YYREEE (reference sequence).

The chain employs TRBV21-1 and TRBJ2-3; the tabulated D call, TRBD1, remains unverified against the DNA. TRBV21-1 is a pseudogene segment. The CDR3 runs 14 residues. In DNA, the CDR3 is TGTACCAGCAGCAAACTGTCCTCCACAGATACGCAGTATTTT. It yields the protein CTSSKLSSTDTQYF.